This TCR beta chain was identified in a study of blood T cell repertoires in COVID-19. Study context: COVID-19 samples collected from the United States, Italy and Spain covered acute and convalescent phases.

Looked up from germline, CDR1 is GTSNPN and CDR2 is SVGIG (reference sequence). CDR3 size: 12 residues. The V gene lost 5 bases and the J gene lost 2 bases, with 9 bases spanning the gap. Sequencing used immunoSEQ multiplex PCR; TCRdb keeps in-frame clones, though not all of them. The sample lists 300,000 to 400,000 clones; around 91% were seen once. The source of this sequence is a woman aged 18-35 years who had recovered from COVID-19. The gene calls are TRBV30 and TRBJ1-1; D is undetermined. The material sequenced was peripheral blood. The CDR3 is CAWEVGNTEAFF. Here the CDR3 DNA reads TGTGCCTGGGAGGTGGGCAACACTGAAGCTTTCTTT. Variable domain in full (rest from reference TRBV30 and TRBJ1-1): SQTIHQWPATLVQPVGSPLSLECTVEGTSNPNLYWYRQAAGRGLQLLFYSVGIGQISSEVPQNLSASRPQDRQFILSSKKLLLSDSGFYLCAWEVGNTEAFFGQGTRLTVV.